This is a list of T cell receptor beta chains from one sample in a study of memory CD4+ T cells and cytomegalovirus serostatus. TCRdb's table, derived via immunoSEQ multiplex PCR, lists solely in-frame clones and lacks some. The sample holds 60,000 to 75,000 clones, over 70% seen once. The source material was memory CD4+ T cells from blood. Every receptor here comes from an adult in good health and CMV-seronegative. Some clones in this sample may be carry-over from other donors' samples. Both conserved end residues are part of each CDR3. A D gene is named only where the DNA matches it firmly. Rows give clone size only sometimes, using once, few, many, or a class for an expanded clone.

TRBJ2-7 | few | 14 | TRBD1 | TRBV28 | CASRTSTGGYEQYF | TGTGCCAGCAGAACGTCTACAGGGGGGTACGAGCAGTACTTC
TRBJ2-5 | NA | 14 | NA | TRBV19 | CASSMEGVEETQYF | TGTGCCAGTAGTATGGAGGGTGTGGAGGAGACCCAGTACTTC
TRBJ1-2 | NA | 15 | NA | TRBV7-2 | CASSLAGIANYGYTF | TGTGCCAGCAGCTTAGCTGGGATAGCTAACTATGGCTACACCTTC
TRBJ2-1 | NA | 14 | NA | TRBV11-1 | CASSLGPQGNEQFF | TGTGCCAGCAGCTTAGGCCCCCAGGGCAATGAGCAGTTCTTC
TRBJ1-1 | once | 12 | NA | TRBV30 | CAWSVFPTEAFF | TGTGCCTGGAGTGTTTTTCCCACTGAAGCTTTCTTT
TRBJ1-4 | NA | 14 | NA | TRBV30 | CAWSVNGVPEKLFF | TGTGCCTGGAGTGTGAACGGGGTGCCTGAAAAACTGTTTTTT
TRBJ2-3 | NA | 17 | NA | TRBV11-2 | CASSGRVTGFPTDTQYF | TGTGCCAGCAGCGGTCGGGTAACGGGATTCCCCACAGATACGCAGTATTTT
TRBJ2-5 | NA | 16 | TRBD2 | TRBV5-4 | CASRWGTSGFQETQYF | TGTGCCAGCCGGTGGGGGACTAGCGGTTTCCAAGAGACCCAGTACTTC
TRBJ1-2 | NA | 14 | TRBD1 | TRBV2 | CASRVQGGNYGYTF | TGTGCCAGCAGAGTACAGGGGGGAAACTATGGCTACACCTTC
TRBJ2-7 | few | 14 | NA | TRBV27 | CASSSLADSYEQYF | TGTGCCAGCAGTTCTTTAGCAGACTCCTACGAGCAGTACTTC
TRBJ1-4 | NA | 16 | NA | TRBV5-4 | CASSLSQGQANEKLFF | TGTGCCAGCAGCTTGAGCCAGGGGCAGGCTAATGAAAAACTGTTTTTT
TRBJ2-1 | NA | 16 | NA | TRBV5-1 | CASSRMVSLANGEQFF | TGCGCCAGCAGCCGCATGGTATCTTTGGCGAATGGTGAGCAGTTCTTC
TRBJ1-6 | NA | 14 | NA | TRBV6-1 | CASILGTANSPLHF | TGTGCCAGCATCCTTGGTACAGCTAATTCACCCCTCCACTTT
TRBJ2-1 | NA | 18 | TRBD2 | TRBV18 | CASSFSPNVAGGLNEQFF | TGTGCCAGCTCTTTTTCCCCAAATGTGGCGGGAGGCCTCAATGAGCAGTTCTTC
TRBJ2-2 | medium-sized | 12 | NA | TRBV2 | CASSEDTGELFF | TGTGCCAGCAGTGAGGACACCGGGGAGCTGTTTTTT
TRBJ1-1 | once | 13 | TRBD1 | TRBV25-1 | CASIDRTGLLAFF | TGTGCCAGCATAGACCGGACAGGGTTGTTGGCTTTCTTT
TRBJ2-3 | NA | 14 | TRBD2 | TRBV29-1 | CSVASGSWTDTQYF | TGCAGCGTTGCTAGCGGGAGTTGGACAGATACGCAGTATTTT
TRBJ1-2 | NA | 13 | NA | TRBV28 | CASSLARIYGYTF | TGTGCCAGCAGTTTGGCACGGATCTATGGCTACACCTTC
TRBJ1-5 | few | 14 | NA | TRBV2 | CASSSGARNQPQHF | TGTGCCAGCAGTTCAGGGGCCCGCAATCAGCCCCAGCATTTT
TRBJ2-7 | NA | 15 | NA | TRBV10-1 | CASSEHPLGTYEQYF | TGCGCCAGCAGTGAACACCCCCTAGGAACCTACGAGCAGTACTTC
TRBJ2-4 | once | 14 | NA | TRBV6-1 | CASSEGLQPGIQYF | TGTGCCAGCAGTGAAGGACTACAGCCGGGGATTCAGTACTTC
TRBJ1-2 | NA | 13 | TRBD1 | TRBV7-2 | CASSSQGNYGYTF | TGTGCCAGCAGCTCACAGGGGAACTATGGCTACACCTTC
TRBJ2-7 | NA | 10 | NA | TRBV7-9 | CASSLSEQYF | TGTGCCAGCAGCTTGTCCGAGCAGTACTTC
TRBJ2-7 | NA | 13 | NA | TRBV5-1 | CASRRDGTYERYF | TGCGCCAGCAGAAGGGACGGTACGTACGAGCGGTACTTC
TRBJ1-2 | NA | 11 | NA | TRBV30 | CAWRKPYGYTF | TGTGCCTGGAGAAAACCCTATGGCTACACCTTC